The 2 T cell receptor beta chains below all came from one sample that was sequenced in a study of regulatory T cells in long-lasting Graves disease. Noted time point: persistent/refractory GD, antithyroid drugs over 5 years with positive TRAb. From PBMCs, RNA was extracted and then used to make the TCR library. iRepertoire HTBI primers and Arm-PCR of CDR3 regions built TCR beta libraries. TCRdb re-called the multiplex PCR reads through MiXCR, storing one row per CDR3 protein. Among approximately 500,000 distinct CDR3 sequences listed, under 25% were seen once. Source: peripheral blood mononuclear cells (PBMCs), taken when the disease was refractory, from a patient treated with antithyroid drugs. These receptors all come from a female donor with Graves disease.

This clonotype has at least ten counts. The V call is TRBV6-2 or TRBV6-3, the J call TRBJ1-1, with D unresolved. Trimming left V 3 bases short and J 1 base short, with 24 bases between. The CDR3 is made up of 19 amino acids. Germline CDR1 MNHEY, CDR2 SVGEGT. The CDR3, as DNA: TGTGCCAGCAGTTATCAAGTCCTCTTTGGAAGGTTTTCGAACACTGAAGCTTTCTTT. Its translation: CASSYQVLFGRFSNTEAFF.

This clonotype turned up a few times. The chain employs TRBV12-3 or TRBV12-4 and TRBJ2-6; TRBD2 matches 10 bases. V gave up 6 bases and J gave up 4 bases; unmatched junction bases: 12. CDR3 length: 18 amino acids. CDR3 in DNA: TGTGCCAGCAGAGGTCTAGCGGGAGAAGTGAACGGGGCCAACGTCCTGACTTTC. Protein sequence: CASRGLAGEVNGANVLTF.